This T cell receptor (beta chain) came from a study of T cells in localized non-small cell lung cancer. Overall study findings and caveats: Higher T cell density in the blood was associated with longer overall survival, whereas higher adjacent-lung clonality associated with shorter survival. Out of the top 100 tumor clones, a median about 50 were seen in adjacent lung. It remains possible that heterogeneity exists, since only one tumor region was sequenced.

As regards this clone: The antigen is undetermined.

Only in-frame clones appear in the TCRdb table, and some are missing; sequencing was by immunoSEQ multiplex PCR. The sample carries approximately 54,000 clones, about four fifths recorded once. The CDR3 is 15 amino acids. V was shortened by 11 bases and J by 5 bases, with 24 bases between the two germline ends. In germline, CDR1 is MNHNS, CDR2 SASEGT. This receptor was obtained from a female donor of 60 years or more with stage II squamous cell lung carcinoma. Here the sequenced sample was peripheral blood, taken before any cancer treatment. The chain carries TRBV6-1 and TRBJ1-1; D might be TRBD1 (6 bases). The CDR3 DNA follows: TGTGCCTCCAGAAACCCTCCGAGGGGGGGAACTGAAGCTTTCTTT. Its translation is CASRNPPRGGTEAFF.